This TCR beta chain was captured by sequencing in a study of T cell repertoires in ileal Crohn's disease. At the level of the study: About 40% were active smokers at surgery; median disease duration was roughly 8 years.

Method: immunoSEQ multiplex PCR; TCRdb's copy keeps in-frame clones and lacks some. Among roughly 13,000 clones listed, 70% to 85% were seen once. Time point of the sample: inflamed ileum from the surgical specimen. Trimming took 0 bases from V and 0 from J, leaving 10 bases between them. Looked up from germline, CDR1 is SGHRS and CDR2 is YFSETQ. This CDR3 region has 16 residues. The receptor's source is an adult with Crohn's disease. The sequenced material came from ileal tissue. V is TRBV5-1 and J is TRBJ1-5; tentatively, D is TRBD1 (5 bases). The CDR3 is CASSLDGTSSNQPQHF. Here the CDR3 DNA reads TGCGCCAGCAGCTTGGATGGGACCTCTAGCAATCAGCCCCAGCATTTT. The full variable domain, with the rest looked up from reference TRBV5-1 and TRBJ1-5, is KAGVTQTPRYLIKTRGQQVTLSCSPISGHRSVSWYQQTPGQGLQFLFEYFSETQRNKGNFPGRFSGRQFSNSRSEMNVSTLELGDSALYLCASSLDGTSSNQPQHFGDGTRLSIL.